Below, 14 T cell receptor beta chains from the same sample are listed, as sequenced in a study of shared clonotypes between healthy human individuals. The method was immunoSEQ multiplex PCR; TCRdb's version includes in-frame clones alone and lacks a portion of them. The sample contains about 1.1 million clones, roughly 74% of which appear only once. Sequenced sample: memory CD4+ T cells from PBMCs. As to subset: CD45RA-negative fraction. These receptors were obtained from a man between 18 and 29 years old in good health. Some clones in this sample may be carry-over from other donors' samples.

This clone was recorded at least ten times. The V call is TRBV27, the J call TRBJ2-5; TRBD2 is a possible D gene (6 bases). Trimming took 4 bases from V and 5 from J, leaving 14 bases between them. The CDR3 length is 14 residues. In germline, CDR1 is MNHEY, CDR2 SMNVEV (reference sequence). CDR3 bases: TGTGCCAGCAGTTCTGGGGGGTGGGGGGAGACCCAGTACTTC. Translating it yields CASSSGGWGETQYF.

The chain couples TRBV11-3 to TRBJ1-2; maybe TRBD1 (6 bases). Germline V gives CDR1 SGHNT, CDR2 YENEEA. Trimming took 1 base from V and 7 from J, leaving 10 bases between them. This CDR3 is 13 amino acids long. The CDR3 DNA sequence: TGTGCCAGCAGCTTAGCGGGGGGCGTTGGCTACACCTTC. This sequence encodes CASSLAGGVGYTF.

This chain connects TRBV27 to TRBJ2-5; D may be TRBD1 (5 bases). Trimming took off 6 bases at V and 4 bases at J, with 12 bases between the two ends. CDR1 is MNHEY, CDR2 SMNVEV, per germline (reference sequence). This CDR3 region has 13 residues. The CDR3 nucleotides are TGTGCCAGCAGACCACAGGTGCGAGAGACCCAGTACTTC. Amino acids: CASRPQVRETQYF.

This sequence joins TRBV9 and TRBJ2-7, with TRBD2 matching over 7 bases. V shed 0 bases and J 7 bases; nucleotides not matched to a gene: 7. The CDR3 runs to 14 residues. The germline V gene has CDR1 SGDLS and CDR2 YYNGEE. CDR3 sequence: CASSVASGPREQYF. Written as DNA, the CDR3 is TGTGCCAGCAGCGTAGCTAGCGGACCCCGGGAGCAGTACTTC.

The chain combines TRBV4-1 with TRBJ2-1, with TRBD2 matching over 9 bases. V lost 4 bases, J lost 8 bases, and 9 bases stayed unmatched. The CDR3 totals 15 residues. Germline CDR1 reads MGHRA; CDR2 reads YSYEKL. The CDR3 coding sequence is TGCGCCAGCAGCCGCAAGCGGGAGGTTGGGCATGAGCAGTTCTTC. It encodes CASSRKREVGHEQFF.

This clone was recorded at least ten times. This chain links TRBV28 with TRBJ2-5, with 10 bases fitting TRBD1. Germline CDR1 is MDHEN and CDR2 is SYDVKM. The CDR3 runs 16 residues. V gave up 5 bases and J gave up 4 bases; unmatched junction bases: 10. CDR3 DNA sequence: TGTGCCAGCAGTGACTCGGGACAGGGGTGGAGAGAGACCCAGTACTTC. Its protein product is CASSDSGQGWRETQYF.

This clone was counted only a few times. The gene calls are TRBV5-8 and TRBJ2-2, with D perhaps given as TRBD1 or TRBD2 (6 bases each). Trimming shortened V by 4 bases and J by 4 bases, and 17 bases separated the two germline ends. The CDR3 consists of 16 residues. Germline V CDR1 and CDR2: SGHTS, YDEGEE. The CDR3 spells CASSRNPGASTGELFF. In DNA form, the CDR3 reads TGTGCCAGCAGCAGAAACCCGGGGGCCTCCACCGGGGAGCTGTTTTTT.

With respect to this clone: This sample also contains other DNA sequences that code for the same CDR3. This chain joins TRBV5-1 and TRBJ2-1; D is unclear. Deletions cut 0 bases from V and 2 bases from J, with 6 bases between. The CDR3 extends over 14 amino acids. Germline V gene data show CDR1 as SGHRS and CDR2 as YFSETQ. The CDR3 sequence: CASSLGSAYNEQFF. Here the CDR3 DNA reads TGCGCCAGCAGCTTGGGGTCCGCCTACAATGAGCAGTTCTTC. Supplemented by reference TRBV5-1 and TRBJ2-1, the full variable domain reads KAGVTQTPRYLIKTRGQQVTLSCSPISGHRSVSWYQQTPGQGLQFLFEYFSETQRNKGNFPGRFSGRQFSNSRSEMNVSTLELGDSALYLCASSLGSAYNEQFFGPGTRLTVL.

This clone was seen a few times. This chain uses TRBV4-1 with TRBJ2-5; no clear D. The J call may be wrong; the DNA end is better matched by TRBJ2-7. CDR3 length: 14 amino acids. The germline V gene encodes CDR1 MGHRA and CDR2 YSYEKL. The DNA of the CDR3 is TGCGCCAGCAGCCATTACCTGGGAACCTACGAGCAGTACTTC. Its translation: CASSHYLGTYEQYF.

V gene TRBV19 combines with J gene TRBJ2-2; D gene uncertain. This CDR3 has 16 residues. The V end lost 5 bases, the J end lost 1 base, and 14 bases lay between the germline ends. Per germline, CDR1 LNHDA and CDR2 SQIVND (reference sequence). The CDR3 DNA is TGTGCCAGTAGTCGTAGAGGCAGAGAGAACACCGGGGAGCTGTTTTTT. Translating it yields CASSRRGRENTGELFF.

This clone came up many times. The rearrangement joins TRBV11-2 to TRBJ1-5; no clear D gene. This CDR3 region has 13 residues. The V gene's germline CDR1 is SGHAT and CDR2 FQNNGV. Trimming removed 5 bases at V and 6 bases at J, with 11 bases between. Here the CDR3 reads CASSLTRSQPQHF. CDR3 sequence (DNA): TGTGCCAGCAGCCTCACCCGCAGTCAGCCCCAGCATTTT.

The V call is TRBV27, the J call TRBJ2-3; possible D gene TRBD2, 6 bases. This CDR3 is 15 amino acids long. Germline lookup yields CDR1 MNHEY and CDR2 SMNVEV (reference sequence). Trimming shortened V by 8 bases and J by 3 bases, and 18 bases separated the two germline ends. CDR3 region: CASRAGLGRTDTQYF. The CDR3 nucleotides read TGTGCCAGCCGCGCGGGACTGGGTCGTACAGATACGCAGTATTTT.

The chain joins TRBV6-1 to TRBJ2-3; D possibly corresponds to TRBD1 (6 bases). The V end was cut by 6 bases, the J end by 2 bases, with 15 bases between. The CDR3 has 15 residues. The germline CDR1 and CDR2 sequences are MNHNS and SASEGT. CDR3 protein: CASRSGGHFTDTQYF. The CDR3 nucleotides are TGTGCCAGCAGAAGTGGGGGACATTTCACAGATACGCAGTATTTT.

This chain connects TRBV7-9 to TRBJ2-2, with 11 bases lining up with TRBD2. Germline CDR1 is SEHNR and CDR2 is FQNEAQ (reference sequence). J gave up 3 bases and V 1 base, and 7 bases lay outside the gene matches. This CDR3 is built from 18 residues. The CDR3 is CASSLVTSGSWDTGELFF. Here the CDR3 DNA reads TGTGCCAGCAGCTTAGTTACTAGCGGGAGTTGGGACACCGGGGAGCTGTTTTTT.